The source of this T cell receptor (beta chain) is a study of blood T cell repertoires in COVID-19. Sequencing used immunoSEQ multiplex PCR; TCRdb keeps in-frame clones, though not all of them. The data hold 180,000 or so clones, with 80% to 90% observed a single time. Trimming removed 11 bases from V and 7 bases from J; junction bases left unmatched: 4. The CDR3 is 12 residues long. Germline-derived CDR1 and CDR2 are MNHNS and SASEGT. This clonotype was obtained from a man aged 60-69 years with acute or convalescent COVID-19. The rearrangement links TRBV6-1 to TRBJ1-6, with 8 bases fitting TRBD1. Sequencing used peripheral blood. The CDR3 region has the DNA TGTGCCTCAGGGGGCCAAAATTCACCCCTCCACTTT. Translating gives CASGGQNSPLHF.